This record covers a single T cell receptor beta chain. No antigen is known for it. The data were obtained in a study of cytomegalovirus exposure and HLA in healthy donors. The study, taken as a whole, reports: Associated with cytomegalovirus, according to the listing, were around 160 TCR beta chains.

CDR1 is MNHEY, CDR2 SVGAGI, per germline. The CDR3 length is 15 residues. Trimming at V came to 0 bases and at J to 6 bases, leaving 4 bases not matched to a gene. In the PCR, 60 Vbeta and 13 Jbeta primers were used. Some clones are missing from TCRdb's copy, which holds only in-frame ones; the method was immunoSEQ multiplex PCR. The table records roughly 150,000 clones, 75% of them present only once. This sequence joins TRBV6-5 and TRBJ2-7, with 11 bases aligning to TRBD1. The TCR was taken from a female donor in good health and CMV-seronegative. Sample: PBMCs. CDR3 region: CASSYSWTGGVEQYF. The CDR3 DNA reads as TGTGCCAGCAGTTACTCCTGGACAGGGGGCGTCGAGCAGTACTTC.